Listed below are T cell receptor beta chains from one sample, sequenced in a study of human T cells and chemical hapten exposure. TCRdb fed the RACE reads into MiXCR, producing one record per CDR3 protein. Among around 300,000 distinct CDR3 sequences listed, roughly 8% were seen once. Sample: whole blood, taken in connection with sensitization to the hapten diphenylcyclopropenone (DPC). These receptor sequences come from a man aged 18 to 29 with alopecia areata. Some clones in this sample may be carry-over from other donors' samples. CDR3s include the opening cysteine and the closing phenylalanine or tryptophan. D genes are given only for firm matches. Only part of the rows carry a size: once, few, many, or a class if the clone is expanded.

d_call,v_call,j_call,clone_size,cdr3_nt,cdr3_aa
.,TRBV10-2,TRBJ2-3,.,TGCGCCAGCAGTGAGTGGGGCGGGGCCTCAGATACGCAGTATTTT,CASSEWGGASDTQYF
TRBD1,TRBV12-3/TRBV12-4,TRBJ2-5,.,TGTGCCAGCAGTAGTGACAGGGTAGGGGAGACCCAGTACTTC,CASSSDRVGETQYF
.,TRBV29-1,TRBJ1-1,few,TGCAGCGTTGAAATACGGACTGAAGCTTTCTTT,CSVEIRTEAFF
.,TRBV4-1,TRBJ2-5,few,TGCGCCAGCAGCCAAGCGCGACCGGAGACCCAGTACTTC,CASSQARPETQYF
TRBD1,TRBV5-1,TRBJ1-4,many,TGCGCCAGCAGCATTACCGGGACAGGGTCCGAAAAACTGTTTTTT,CASSITGTGSEKLFF
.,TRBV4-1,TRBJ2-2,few,TGCGCCAGCAGCCAAGAGTACGCCGGGGAGCTGTTTTTT,CASSQEYAGELFF
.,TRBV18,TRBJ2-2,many,TGTGCCAGCGCGAACACCGGGGAGCTGTTTTTT,CASANTGELFF
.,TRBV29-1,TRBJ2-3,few,TGCAGCGGAAAAAGGGGTTTGACAGATACGCAGTATTTT,CSGKRGLTDTQYF
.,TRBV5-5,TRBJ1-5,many,TGTGCCAGCAGCTTGGAAGGTTATAGCAATCAGCCCCAGCATTTT,CASSLEGYSNQPQHF
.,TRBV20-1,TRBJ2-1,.,TGCAGTGCTAGAGAACCAGGGGAATACAATGAGCAGTTCTTC,CSAREPGEYNEQFF
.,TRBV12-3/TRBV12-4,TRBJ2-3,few,TGTGCCAGCAGTGACATGTTTTATACGCAGTATTTT,CASSDMFYTQYF
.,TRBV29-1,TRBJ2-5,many,TGCAGCGGGGGGGGACAGGTCCAAGAGACCCAGTACTTC,CSGGGQVQETQYF
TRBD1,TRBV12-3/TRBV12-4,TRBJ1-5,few,TGTGCCAGCAAAAAGACAGGGGGCGCCGATCAGCCCCAGCATTTT,CASKKTGGADQPQHF
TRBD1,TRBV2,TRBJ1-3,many,TGTGCCAGCAACACAGGGGGCGGCTCTGGAAACACCATATATTTT,CASNTGGGSGNTIYF
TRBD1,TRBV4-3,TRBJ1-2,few,TGCGCCAGCAGCCAGCCGGGGACAGTTTTGAATTATGGCTACACCTTC,CASSQPGTVLNYGYTF
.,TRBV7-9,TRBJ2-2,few,TGTGCCAGCAGCTTAGAAGTACGGACCGGGGAGCTGTTTTTT,CASSLEVRTGELFF
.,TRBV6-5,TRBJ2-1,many,TGTGCCAGCAGTTACTCGAGGCAGCCATCATTCAATGAGCAGTTCTTC,CASSYSRQPSFNEQFF
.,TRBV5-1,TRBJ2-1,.,TGCGCCAGCAGCTTGTCGGGAGTACCCTCCTACAATGAGCAGTTCTTC,CASSLSGVPSYNEQFF
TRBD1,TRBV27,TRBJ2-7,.,TGTGCCAGCCGCCTCCGGACAGGGCTGTTAACCGAGCAGTACTTC,CASRLRTGLLTEQYF
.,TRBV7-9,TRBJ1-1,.,TGTGCCTTAACGGGGCAGGGTTTACTGATGAACACTGAAGCTTTCTTT,CALTGQGLLMNTEAFF
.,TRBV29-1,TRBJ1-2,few,TGCAGCGTTGCTTACCCCGCTAACTATGGCTACACCTTC,CSVAYPANYGYTF
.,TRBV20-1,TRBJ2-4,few,TGCAGTGCTCTACATCCCACGGGGGCCAAAAACATTCAGTACTTC,CSALHPTGAKNIQYF
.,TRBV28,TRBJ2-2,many,TGTGCCAGCAGTTTAGCGGGGCGCACCGGGGAGCTGTTTTTT,CASSLAGRTGELFF
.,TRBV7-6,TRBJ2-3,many,TGTGCCAGCAGCTTAGCAGGGGGAGTTGAGGGCACAGATACGCAGTATTTT,CASSLAGGVEGTDTQYF
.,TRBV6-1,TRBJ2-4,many,TGTGCCAGCAGGGGATATGTAAACATTCAGTACTTC,CASRGYVNIQYF
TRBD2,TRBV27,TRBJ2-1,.,TGTGCCAGCAGTGTTACTAGCGGGGAATACAATGAGCAGTTCTTC,CASSVTSGEYNEQFF
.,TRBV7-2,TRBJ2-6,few,TGTGCCAGCAGCTTAGTTACAGGGCGGATACTCTCTGGGGCCAACGTCCTGACTTTC,CASSLVTGRILSGANVLTF
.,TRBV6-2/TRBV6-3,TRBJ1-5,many,TGTGCCAGCAGTTATGTGCGCAGTGAGCAGCCCCAGCATTTT,CASSYVRSEQPQHF
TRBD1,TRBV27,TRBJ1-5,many,TGTGCCAGCAGACCCGGTCCCGGGACAGGGGGAGGCAATCAGCCCCAGCATTTT,CASRPGPGTGGGNQPQHF
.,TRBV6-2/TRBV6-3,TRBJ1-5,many,TGTGCCAGCAGTAATACAGAGAATCAGCCCCAGCATTTT,CASSNTENQPQHF
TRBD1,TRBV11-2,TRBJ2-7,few,TGTGCCAGCAGTCCCGGGACAGGGAGCGACGAGCAGTACTTC,CASSPGTGSDEQYF
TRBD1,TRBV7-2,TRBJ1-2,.,TGTGCCAGCAGCTTAGCGGACAGGATCTATGGCTACACCTTC,CASSLADRIYGYTF
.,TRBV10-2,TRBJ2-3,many,TGCGCCAGCAGTGAAGAGGGGGGGAGCACAGATACGCAGTATTTT,CASSEEGGSTDTQYF
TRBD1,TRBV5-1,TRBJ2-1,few,TGCGCCAGCAGCTTGGGCCTTGGACAGGGGGACGGCGATGAGCAGTTCTTC,CASSLGLGQGDGDEQFF
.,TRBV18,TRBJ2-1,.,TGTGCCAGCTCCCGACAGAAATCTAGCTCCTACAATGAGCAGTTCTTC,CASSRQKSSSYNEQFF
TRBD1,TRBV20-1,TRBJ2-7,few,TGCAGTGCTAGAGCCAGCCGGACAGGGGGCTGGGAGCAGTACTTC,CSARASRTGGWEQYF